These 19 T cell receptor beta chains share one sample of origin, sequenced in a study of blood T cell repertoires in COVID-19. Here immunoSEQ multiplex PCR was the method, and the copy in TCRdb shows in-frame clones only, minus some. The table includes approximately 100,000 clones, about 87% detected once. Sequencing used peripheral blood. The receptors come from a human donor with COVID-19, enrolled during active disease. The donor label of this sample is uncertain.

The chain employs TRBV30 and TRBJ1-6; D may be TRBD1 (6 bases). Germline V lookup: CDR1 GTSNPN, CDR2 SVGIG (reference sequence). The CDR3 has 15 amino acids. V lost 0 bases and J lost 5, with 11 bases in between. CDR3 bases: TGTGCCTGGAGTGTAAGGGCAGGGGATAATTCACCCCTCCACTTT. This codes for CAWSVRAGDNSPLHF.

This clone was detected only once. This chain links TRBV6-5 with TRBJ1-1, with TRBD1 matching 8 bases. The CDR3 has 14 residues. V shed 3 bases and J 3 bases; nucleotides not matched to a gene: 3. Looked up from germline, CDR1 is MNHEY and CDR2 is SVGAGI. The CDR3 spells CASSYQGADTEAFF. CDR3 sequence (DNA): TGTGCCAGCAGTTATCAGGGGGCGGACACTGAAGCTTTCTTT.

This chain uses TRBV6-7 with TRBJ1-6; 8 nucleotides match TRBD1. TRBV6-7 is assigned to the ORF class and has an uncertain function. V shed 7 bases, J shed 7 bases, and the junction held 15 bases outside the gene matches. The CDR3 is 17 amino acids. CDR3 amino acids: CASIIRTGRENNSPLHF. Here the CDR3 DNA reads TGTGCCAGCATCATCCGGACAGGGAGGGAAAACAATTCACCCCTCCACTTT.

The J gene is TRBJ1-1, the V gene TRBV3-1 (or the pseudogene TRBV3-2); TRBD1 matches at 8 bases. Germline values: CDR1 LGHDT, CDR2 YNNKEL (reference sequence). This CDR3 region has 17 residues. V shed 4 bases and J 1 base; nucleotides not matched to a gene: 11. CDR3 in amino acids: CASSPSYRGSGNTEAFF. The CDR3 nucleotides read TGTGCCAGCAGCCCGAGCTACAGGGGGTCAGGGAACACTGAAGCTTTCTTT.

The rearrangement links TRBV11-3 to TRBJ2-7; no clear D gene. Between the trimmed V and J ends, which lost 1 base and 3 bases, there was a span of 4 bases. This CDR3 has 12 residues. Per the germline V gene, CDR1 is SGHNT and CDR2 is YENEEA. The CDR3 reads CASSLGSYEQYF. In DNA form, the CDR3 reads TGTGCCAGCAGCTTAGGTAGCTACGAGCAGTACTTC.

The sample holds a few counts of this clone. The genes are TRBV13 and TRBJ2-2; 7 bases align to TRBD2. CDR1 PRHDT and CDR2 FYEKMQ come from the germline V gene (reference sequence). CDR3 length equals 16 residues. With V trimmed by 3 bases and J by 4 bases, 8 bases remained unmatched. Here the CDR3 DNA reads TGTGCCAGCAGCTTTCGGGGAGCGGGGCCCACCGGGGAGCTGTTTTTT. Protein sequence: CASSFRGAGPTGELFF.

J is TRBJ1-2 and V is TRBV6-6, with 9 bases that match TRBD1. Germline V gene data show CDR1 as MNHNY and CDR2 as SVGAGI (reference sequence). The CDR3 runs 14 residues. J was trimmed by 7 bases and V by 6 bases; bases with no gene match: 9. The CDR3 DNA sequence: TGTGCCAGCAGACCGACAGGGGGATCGGGTGGCTACACCTTC. Protein product: CASRPTGGSGGYTF.

This sequence joins TRBV19 and TRBJ2-2; D not resolved. The V gene's germline CDR1 is LNHDA and CDR2 SQIVND (reference sequence). V lost 6 bases and J lost 6, with 8 bases in between. This CDR3 has 12 amino acids. The CDR3 reads CASRAVAGELFF. CDR3 bases: TGTGCCAGTAGGGCGGTTGCCGGGGAGCTGTTTTTT.

This chain joins TRBV4-1 and TRBJ2-1; D might be TRBD2 (6 bases). Germline lookup yields CDR1 MGHRA and CDR2 YSYEKL. This CDR3 contains 17 residues. V lost 3 bases and J lost 4, with 19 bases in between. CDR3 DNA sequence: TGCGCCAGCAGCCAGCCCAATACCGGGAGAGCATACAATGAGCAGTTCTTC. Translation: CASSQPNTGRAYNEQFF.

The genes are TRBV21-1 and TRBJ2-4; the listed D gene, TRBD1, was not tested against the DNA. TRBV21-1 is a pseudogene. The CDR3 is 15 amino acids. The CDR3, as DNA: TGTGCCAGCAGCTTAGACAGCCTAGCCAAAAACATTCAGTACTTC. Translation gives CASSLDSLAKNIQYF.

The V call is TRBV5-1, the J call TRBJ2-3, with D maybe TRBD2 (6 bases). The CDR3 spans 15 residues. CDR1 SGHRS and CDR2 YFSETQ come from the germline V gene. V lost 0 bases and J lost 2, with 10 bases in between. CDR3 sequence: CASSLAGDPTDTQYF. Written as DNA, the CDR3 is TGCGCCAGCAGCTTGGCGGGAGACCCCACAGATACGCAGTATTTT.

This rearrangement joins TRBV6-1 to TRBJ2-1; possibly TRBD2 for D (6 bases). Trimming cost V 0 bases and J 7 bases, with 13 bases left between them. Germline CDR1 is MNHNS and CDR2 is SASEGT. This CDR3 is built from 15 residues. CDR3 loop: CASSEAGGVRNEQFF. The CDR3 coding sequence is TGTGCCAGCAGTGAAGCAGGAGGGGTTAGGAATGAGCAGTTCTTC.

The chain employs TRBV2 and TRBJ2-7; TRBD1 aligns across 9 bases. The germline V gene encodes CDR1 SNHLY and CDR2 FYNNEI. CDR3 length: 15 residues. Trimming took 9 bases from V and 6 from J; bases not matched to a gene: 15. The CDR3 sequence: CASYDPGQGSFEQYF. The CDR3 nucleotides read TGTGCCAGTTATGACCCGGGACAGGGTTCTTTCGAGCAGTACTTC.

This chain links TRBV24-1 with TRBJ2-1; tentative D call: TRBD2 (5 bases). The CDR3 extends over 15 amino acids. Trimming left V 2 bases short and J 7 bases short, with 14 bases between. CDR1 is KGHDR, CDR2 SFDVKD, per germline. CDR3 loop: CATSDSPDYQNEQFF. The CDR3 DNA follows: TGTGCCACCAGTGATTCCCCAGACTACCAAAATGAGCAGTTCTTC.

V gene TRBV7-3 combines with J gene TRBJ2-3, with TRBD2 as a possible D gene (7 bases). V was pared by 2 bases and J by 2 bases, with 14 bases between. CDR3 length: 16 residues. Germline assignment: CDR1 SGHTA and CDR2 FQGTGA. The CDR3 bases are TGTGCCAGCAGCTTAGTTGCGGGGGCCAACACAGATACGCAGTATTTT. It translates to CASSLVAGANTDTQYF.

This chain joins TRBV10-3 and TRBJ1-2, with no clear D. Germline CDR1 reads ENHRY; CDR2 reads SYGVKD. The CDR3 covers 15 residues. The V end lost 0 bases, the J end lost 5 bases, and 13 bases lay between the germline ends. CDR3: CAISESGAEIYGYTF. The CDR3 DNA reads as TGTGCCATCAGTGAGTCGGGAGCAGAAATTTATGGCTACACCTTC.

The CDR3 spells CASSPAVAGETQYF. The CDR3 DNA sequence: TGTGCCAGCAGCCCAGCAGTAGCAGGGGAGACCCAGTACTTC. The chain couples TRBV9 to TRBJ2-5, with D possibly TRBD1 on 5 matching bases. The ends were cut back, 4 bases at V and 5 bases at J, with 15 bases in the middle. The CDR3 consists of 14 residues. Per germline, CDR1 SGDLS and CDR2 YYNGEE.

This sequence joins TRBV10-1 and TRBJ2-7; 9 bases agree with TRBD2. Germline V gives CDR1 WNHNN, CDR2 SYGVQD (reference sequence). The junction had 7 bases not matched to a gene; V was cut back by 2 bases and J by 2 bases. This CDR3 contains 16 residues. CDR3 in amino acids: CASSEGSGGTTYEQYF. For the CDR3, the DNA is TGCGCCAGCAGTGAGGGAAGCGGGGGGACCACCTACGAGCAGTACTTC.

The chain couples TRBV4-1 to TRBJ1-5, with a possible D match to TRBD1 (5 bases). The CDR3 loop spans 16 amino acids. The germline V gene encodes CDR1 MGHRA and CDR2 YSYEKL. V shed 0 bases and J shed 7 bases, with 16 bases lying between them. The CDR3 bases are TGCGCCAGCAGCCAAGATCCGGGGGGAAGAGGGCAGCCCCAGCATTTT. Residues: CASSQDPGGRGQPQHF.